Included here is one T cell receptor (beta chain) sequence, with context. Some clones are missing from TCRdb's copy, which holds only in-frame ones; the method was immunoSEQ multiplex PCR. The sample consists of some 130,000 clones, roughly nine tenths of them appearing once. The data derive from a study of T cell responses to AZD1222 COVID-19 vaccine. The CDR3 loop spans 14 amino acids. The germline V gene has CDR1 KGHDR and CDR2 SFDVKD. The V gene lost 3 bases and the J gene lost 11 bases, with 18 bases spanning the gap. Specimen: peripheral blood, collected 28 days after the second AZD1222 dose. The TCR comes from an adult who received the AZD1222 COVID-19 vaccine. The chain employs TRBV24-1 and TRBJ1-1; D gene unclear. This CDR3 reads CATSDPSDQRGAFF. The CDR3 region has the DNA TGTGCCACCAGTGATCCATCAGACCAACGAGGGGCTTTCTTT.